A single sample gave rise to the 29 T cell receptor beta chains below, sequenced in a study of blood T cell repertoires in COVID-19. The repertoire was sequenced with immunoSEQ multiplex PCR; TCRdb's copy has only in-frame clones and lacks some. Here the sample spans about 160,000 clones, around 82% being singletons. Sample: peripheral blood. These TCRs come from a woman in her forties with COVID-19, enrolled during active disease.

The chain combines TRBV19 with TRBJ2-1, with 8 bases identical to TRBD2. Germline V gene lookup returns CDR1 LNHDA and CDR2 SQIVND (reference sequence). The length of the CDR3 is 16 residues. Germline trimming cut 4 bases from V and 8 bases from J; bases unmatched to any gene: 13. Here the CDR3 reads CASSKVREGHEDEQFF. The CDR3 nucleotides read TGTGCCAGTAGTAAGGTCCGGGAGGGCCATGAGGATGAGCAGTTCTTC.

The chain couples TRBV5-6 to TRBJ2-5; TRBD1 agrees at 7 bases. Germline CDR1 reads SGHDT; CDR2 reads YYEEEE. Trimming took 5 bases from V and 5 from J; bases not matched to a gene: 9. This CDR3 comprises 14 residues. The CDR3, as DNA: TGTGCCAGCAGGCGAGACAGGGTGTCTGAGACCCAGTACTTC. Protein sequence: CASRRDRVSETQYF.

This clone was counted only a few times. The chain joins TRBV28 to TRBJ1-2, with D possibly TRBD1 on 6 matching bases. The CDR3 sequence is 17 residues long. V was trimmed by 5 bases and J by 2 bases, leaving 21 bases between them. Per the germline V gene, CDR1 is MDHEN and CDR2 is SYDVKM. This CDR3 is CASSTIRLADSNYGYTF. In DNA, the CDR3 is TGTGCCAGCAGTACAATCCGCCTGGCGGACAGCAACTATGGCTACACCTTC.

The rearrangement joins TRBV15 to TRBJ2-7, with TRBD1 matching 7 bases. Germline V lookup: CDR1 LNHNV, CDR2 YYDKDF (reference sequence). After removal of 3 bases from V and 4 bases from J, the junction contained 3 bases not matched to a gene. The CDR3 covers 13 residues. DNA for the CDR3: TGTGCCACCAGCAGCCACAGGGGTTACGAGCAGTACGTC. The encoded protein is CATSSHRGYEQYV.

CDR3 sequence reads: CASSYDPSGNEQFF. CDR3 in DNA: TGCGCCAGCAGTTATGACCCCTCGGGCAATGAGCAGTTCTTC. The chain joins TRBV5-1 to TRBJ2-1; D gene unclear. V was trimmed by 5 bases and J by 6 bases, leaving 15 bases between them. The CDR3 loop spans 14 amino acids. Germline V CDR1 and CDR2: SGHRS, YFSETQ.

This rearrangement joins TRBV15 to TRBJ2-5; D gene unclear. This CDR3 comprises 15 residues. The germline V gene has CDR1 LNHNV and CDR2 YYDKDF (reference sequence). Trimming shortened V by 3 bases and J by 1 base, and 12 bases separated the two germline ends. The CDR3 loop is CATSRSSPGQETQYF. CDR3 nucleotide sequence: TGTGCCACCAGCAGGTCTTCGCCCGGCCAAGAGACCCAGTACTTC. Combining the CDR3 with reference TRBV15 and TRBJ2-5 gives the whole variable domain DAMVIQNPRYQVTQFGKPVTLSCSQTLNHNVMYWYQQKSSQAPKLLFHYYDKDFNNEADTPDNFQSRRPNTSFCFLDIRSPGLGDTAMYLCATSRSSPGQETQYFGPGTRLLVL.

The rearrangement links TRBV2 to TRBJ2-7; 7 nucleotides line up with TRBD1. The CDR3 length is 12 residues. Trimming took 4 bases from V and 4 from J; bases not matched to a gene: 1. Looked up from germline, CDR1 is SNHLY and CDR2 is FYNNEI. This chain's CDR3 is CASSGQGYEQYV. The CDR3 region has the DNA TGTGCCAGCAGTGGACAGGGTTACGAGCAGTACGTC.

This chain connects TRBV6-1 to TRBJ1-5, with TRBD1 matching 9 bases. Germline trimming cut 5 bases from V and 7 bases from J; bases unmatched to any gene: 3. CDR3 length equals 13 residues. Germline CDR1 and CDR2: MNHNS and SASEGT. CDR3 coding DNA: TGTGCCAGCAGTTGGACAGGGGAACAGCCCCAGCATTTT. Amino acid sequence: CASSWTGEQPQHF.

The chain has TRBV2 and TRBJ1-5, with a weak D call TRBD1 (5 bases). From germline, CDR1 is SNHLY and CDR2 FYNNEI. V dropped 2 bases and J dropped 2 bases, with 10 bases sitting between them. The CDR3 loop spans 15 amino acids. CDR3 amino acids: CASSEMGGGNQPQHF. CDR3 nucleotides: TGTGCCAGCAGTGAAATGGGGGGTGGCAATCAGCCCCAGCATTTT.

The gene calls are TRBV6-1 and TRBJ2-3; 8 bases map to TRBD1. Germline assignment: CDR1 MNHNS and CDR2 SASEGT. The trim removed 3 bases at V and 9 bases at J, leaving 2 bases unmatched. The CDR3 has 12 amino acids. CDR3 nucleotide sequence: TGTGCCAGCAGTGAGACAGGGGAAACGCAGTATTTT. It specifies CASSETGETQYF.

The chain is built from TRBV3-1 (or the pseudogene TRBV3-2) and TRBJ2-5; 9 bases are shared with TRBD2. CDR1 and CDR2 (germline): LGHDT, YNNKEL (reference sequence). The V and J ends lost 0 bases and 4 bases, in that order; junction bases with no gene match: 3. This CDR3 comprises 15 residues. CDR3 region: CASSQDELAGETQYF. The CDR3 DNA sequence: TGTGCCAGCAGCCAAGATGAACTAGCGGGAGAGACCCAGTACTTC.

This chain joins TRBV7-9 and TRBJ1-6; D remains unclear. The CDR3 covers 15 residues. With 2 bases removed from V and 8 bases from J, the gap between germline ends came to 13 bases. Germline loops: CDR1 SEHNR, CDR2 FQNEAQ (reference sequence). The chain's CDR3 is CASSLIEGMDSPLHF. The CDR3 DNA sequence: TGTGCCAGCAGCTTAATAGAGGGAATGGATTCACCCCTCCACTTT.

The V call is TRBV6-5, the J call TRBJ2-5; 8 nucleotides align to TRBD2. This CDR3 has 15 amino acids. V lost 6 bases, J lost 5 bases, and 11 bases stayed unmatched. Germline loops: CDR1 MNHEY, CDR2 SVGAGI. CDR3 coding DNA: TGTGCCAGCAGAGCACTAGCGGAGGCGGGTGAGACCCAGTACTTC. Protein sequence: CASRALAEAGETQYF.

This chain connects TRBV19 to TRBJ1-2; D call uncertain. CDR1 and CDR2 (germline): LNHDA, SQIVND (reference sequence). The CDR3 length is 16 residues. The V end lost 0 bases, the J end lost 4 bases, and 15 bases lay between the germline ends. CDR3 sequence: CASSIDLGTLGYGYTF. CDR3 in DNA: TGTGCCAGTAGTATAGATCTTGGCACCCTAGGCTATGGCTACACCTTC.

This clone is a singleton in its sample. V gene TRBV10-3 combines with J gene TRBJ2-2, with D perhaps TRBD1 (6 bases). The CDR3 is 15 residues long. Germline V gene data show CDR1 as ENHRY and CDR2 as SYGVKD. The V and J ends lost 3 bases and 2 bases respectively, with 10 bases between them. In nucleotides, the CDR3 is TGTGCCATCAGTGAAAGGACAGAAAACACCGGGGAGCTGTTTTTT. Protein: CAISERTENTGELFF.

The chain links TRBV2 to TRBJ1-1; possible D gene TRBD1, 6 bases. Germline CDR1 SNHLY, CDR2 FYNNEI. V lost 7 bases to trimming and J lost 5 bases, with 23 bases between them. The CDR3 is 16 amino acids. The CDR3 nucleotides read TGTGCCAGCACTACTTATGGGCGGGGGGCAGCGACTGAAGCTTTCTTT. The encoded protein is CASTTYGRGAATEAFF. The full variable domain, completed using reference TRBV2 and TRBJ1-1, is EPEVTQTPSHQVTQMGQEVILRCVPISNHLYFYWYRQILGQKVEFLVSFYNNEISEKSEIFDDQFSVERPDGSNFTLKIRSTKLEDSAMYFCASTTYGRGAATEAFFGQGTRLTVV.

The rearrangement uses TRBV6-6 and TRBJ1-5, with 9 bases fitting TRBD1. With 2 bases clipped from V and 4 bases from J, the junction kept 3 bases outside the gene matches. Germline CDR1 is MNHNY and CDR2 is SVGAGI (reference sequence). The CDR3 totals 15 residues. CDR3 bases: TGTGCCAGCAGTTACGACGGGACAGGGAATCAGCCCCAGCATTTT. Translation: CASSYDGTGNQPQHF.

The V call is TRBV4-2, the J call TRBJ2-3, with a tentative D call TRBD1 (5 bases). Germline assignment: CDR1 LGHNA and CDR2 YNFKEQ. V shed 0 bases and J shed 2 bases, with 9 bases lying between them. CDR3 length: 15 amino acids. The CDR3 sequence: CASSQDRRDTDTQYF. The CDR3 nucleotides read TGTGCCAGCAGCCAAGATCGCAGGGACACAGATACGCAGTATTTT.

This chain links TRBV6-5 with TRBJ2-5; 7 positions agree with TRBD1. Germline CDR1 reads MNHEY; CDR2 reads SVGAGI. V gave up 10 bases and J gave up 5 bases; unmatched junction bases: 16. CDR3 length: 15 residues. The DNA of the CDR3 is TGTGCCACCTTTTCTCCGGGACAGCGACGGGAGACCCAGTACTTC. Translated: CATFSPGQRRETQYF.

The chain carries TRBV11-2 and TRBJ2-4; 12 bases match TRBD2. CDR3 length: 17 amino acids. After removal of 6 bases from V and 3 bases from J, the junction contained 9 bases not matched to a gene. CDR1 and CDR2 from the germline V gene are SGHAT and FQNNGV. CDR3 coding DNA: TGTGCCAGCAGTCCCCTAGCGGGGGGGCGGGGCAAAAACATTCAGTACTTC. This gives the protein CASSPLAGGRGKNIQYF.

V gene TRBV6-5 combines with J gene TRBJ2-5; 9 bases align to TRBD2. The CDR3 is 16 residues long. The J segment lost 4 bases and the V segment lost 0 bases, leaving 6 bases of the junction unmatched. Per germline, CDR1 MNHEY and CDR2 SVGAGI. The DNA for the CDR3 is TGTGCCAGCAGTTACTCGATAGCAGCGGGGGGAGAGACCCAGTACTTC. Translating it yields CASSYSIAAGGETQYF.

A note on this clone: The same CDR3 is also encoded by other DNA sequences in this sample. The chain recombines TRBV30 with TRBJ1-2; D perhaps matches TRBD1 (6 bases). The length of the CDR3 is 13 residues. Trimming stripped 3 bases from V and 3 bases from J, with 11 bases between. The V gene's germline CDR1 is GTSNPN and CDR2 SVGIG (reference sequence). DNA of the CDR3: TGTGCCTGGAGCCCAGGACAGTACTATGGCTACACCTTC. Amino acid sequence: CAWSPGQYYGYTF.

This chain uses TRBV11-2 with TRBJ1-3; the D is unclear. The CDR3 is 14 amino acids. In germline, CDR1 is SGHAT, CDR2 FQNNGV. Trimming stripped 1 base from V and 1 base from J, with 5 bases between. CDR3 bases: TGTGCCAGCAGCTTAGGGCCATCTGGAAACACCATATATTTT. Translating it yields CASSLGPSGNTIYF.

This rearrangement joins TRBV4-1 to TRBJ2-1; D is unclear. The CDR3 is 15 residues long. The ends were cut back, 0 bases at V and 0 bases at J, with 6 bases in the middle. Per germline, CDR1 MGHRA and CDR2 YSYEKL. CDR3 DNA: TGCGCCAGCAGCCAAGACACTAACTCCTACAATGAGCAGTTCTTC. Its protein product is CASSQDTNSYNEQFF.

The rearrangement uses TRBV4-1 and TRBJ2-3; TRBD1 agrees at 8 bases. The CDR3 is made up of 16 amino acids. Germline CDR1 and CDR2: MGHRA and YSYEKL. V lost 0 bases and J lost 5; bases outside the gene matches: 7. The CDR3 DNA sequence: TGCGCCAGCAGCCAAGACAGGACAGGGTGGGGAGATACGCAGTATTTT. This codes for CASSQDRTGWGDTQYF.

The V call is TRBV19, the J call TRBJ1-1; D is undetermined. CDR1 and CDR2 from the germline V gene are LNHDA and SQIVND (reference sequence). The CDR3 totals 12 residues. V was pared by 5 bases and J by 0 bases, with 4 bases between. This CDR3 is CASSSVNTEAFF. The CDR3 DNA reads as TGTGCCAGTAGTTCTGTGAACACTGAAGCTTTCTTT.

CDR3 loop: CASRRGQGVNSPLHF. DNA for the CDR3: TGTGCCAGCAGAAGAGGACAGGGGGTAAATTCACCCCTCCACTTT. This chain joins TRBV27 and TRBJ1-6; 10 bases agree with TRBD1. The CDR3 runs to 15 residues. CDR1 and CDR2 (germline): MNHEY, SMNVEV (reference sequence). After removal of 6 bases from V and 7 bases from J, the junction contained 6 bases not matched to a gene.

This chain uses TRBV11-2 with TRBJ2-5, with D possibly matching TRBD1 (5 bases). Germline lookup yields CDR1 SGHAT and CDR2 FQNNGV. V gave up 1 base and J gave up 5 bases, with 14 bases separating them. The CDR3 covers 15 residues. The CDR3 spells CASSLVGDPWETQYF. CDR3 in DNA: TGTGCCAGCAGCTTAGTAGGGGATCCCTGGGAGACCCAGTACTTC.

The chain links TRBV2 to TRBJ1-2; 7 bases match TRBD1. The trim removed 4 bases at V and 2 bases at J, leaving 7 bases unmatched. CDR1 is SNHLY and CDR2 is FYNNEI in the germline V gene. This CDR3 contains 15 residues. DNA of the CDR3: TGTGCCAGCAGTGTAGGGGGCGGAGTAAACTATGGCTACACCTTC. It is translated as CASSVGGGVNYGYTF.